Each of the 9 T cell receptor beta chains below was sequenced from the same sample in a study of Ad26.COV2.S vaccination and SARS-CoV-2 variants (dated by TCRdb to the early 2020s). The intended sense of this specimen's treatment or condition label: roughly 18 received Ad26.COV2.S at low or high dose, single or two shots; about five received placebo; per-sample allocation not given. For vaccine and placebo recipients, repertoires were sequenced using samples collected on day 63 after the first injection. The receptor library was made with the immunoSEQ multiplex PCR assay. TCRdb's version of the immuneACCESS table is confined to in-frame rearrangements and falls short of the full clone set. An unresolved V gene accounts for under half of the shortfall where checked; the remainder is of unknown origin. In all, the sample holds about 440,000 clones, and 90% of those were seen once. The ten top clones hold roughly 4.3% of the sample.

This specimen was peripheral blood, taken in a trial of Ad26.COV2.S vaccine versus placebo. Receptors were obtained from a person aged 18-65 years who received the Ad26.COV2.S COVID-19 vaccine or a placebo.

J is TRBJ2-7 and V is TRBV4-3, with D hard to call. Germline CDR1 and CDR2: LGHNA and YSLEER. V was trimmed by 0 bases and J by 3 bases, leaving 12 bases between them. The CDR3 consists of 15 residues. CDR3: CASSQDPRPDYEQYF. DNA of the CDR3: TGCGCCAGCAGCCAAGATCCCAGGCCGGACTACGAGCAGTACTTC.

Only a few counts were recorded for this clone. The chain links TRBV27 to TRBJ2-2; TRBD1 might be the D (6 bases). Trimming removed 3 bases at V and 5 bases at J, with 10 bases between. CDR1 is MNHEY, CDR2 SMNVEV, per germline (reference sequence). The CDR3 extends over 14 amino acids. The CDR3 nucleotides are TGTGCCAGCAGTTTTACACAGGGAACCGGGGAGCTGTTTTTT. Amino acid sequence: CASSFTQGTGELFF.

This clone was picked up a small number of times. The genes are TRBV28 and TRBJ2-7; 14 bases fit TRBD2. Trimming cost V 6 bases and J 7 bases; bases outside gene matches: 5. There are 14 residues in the CDR3. The germline V gene encodes CDR1 MDHEN and CDR2 SYDVKM. The CDR3, as DNA: TGTGCCAGCAGGGGACTAGCGGGAGATTGGGAGCAGTACTTC. It specifies CASRGLAGDWEQYF.

The rearrangement uses TRBV5-4 and TRBJ1-1; weak D call: TRBD1 (5 bases). The CDR3 spans 12 residues. The germline CDR1 and CDR2 sequences are SGHNT and YYREEE (reference sequence). V shed 4 bases and J shed 2 bases, with 6 bases lying between them. CDR3 sequence: CASSRTNTEAFF. In nucleotides, the CDR3 is TGTGCCAGCAGCCGGACAAACACTGAAGCTTTCTTT.

The chain has TRBV7-9 and TRBJ2-2; TRBD1 aligns across 8 bases. The V gene's germline CDR1 is SEHNR and CDR2 FQNEAQ (reference sequence). The ends lost 5 bases at V and 3 bases at J; junction bases unmatched: 11. The CDR3 is made up of 17 amino acids. The CDR3 bases are TGTGCCAGCAGCCTCCCCTTAGGACAGGGAGACACCGGGGAGCTGTTTTTT. Its translation is CASSLPLGQGDTGELFF.

The rearrangement links TRBV7-2 to TRBJ2-5; D is undetermined. The CDR3 totals 13 residues. Trimming pared 4 bases from V and 2 bases from J, leaving 8 bases between. CDR1 SGHTA and CDR2 FQGNSA come from the germline V gene. This chain's CDR3 is CASSSPDQETQYF. The CDR3 DNA is TGTGCCAGCAGCTCCCCCGATCAAGAGACCCAGTACTTC.

The chain employs TRBV5-6 and TRBJ2-1; D gene ambiguous. V dropped 1 base and J dropped 0 bases, with 11 bases sitting between them. The germline V gene encodes CDR1 SGHDT and CDR2 YYEEEE. The CDR3 is 16 amino acids. Here the CDR3 reads CASSLFPASSYNEQFF. The CDR3 DNA sequence: TGTGCCAGCAGCTTGTTCCCTGCCTCCTCCTACAATGAGCAGTTCTTC.

The J gene is TRBJ1-1, the V gene TRBV10-3; 12 bases align to TRBD1. The CDR3 extends over 16 amino acids. CDR1 and CDR2 from the germline V gene are ENHRY and SYGVKD. V lost 1 base, J lost 4 bases, and 4 bases stayed unmatched. CDR3 region: CAISEWGQGAFTEAFF. The CDR3 DNA reads TGTGCCATCAGTGAGTGGGGACAGGGGGCCTTCACTGAAGCTTTCTTT.

The chain combines TRBV3-1 (or the pseudogene TRBV3-2) with TRBJ1-1; the match to TRBD1 covers 7 bases. Germline CDR1 LGHDT, CDR2 YNNKEL (reference sequence). The CDR3 length is 13 residues. After removal of 3 bases from V and 6 bases from J, the junction contained 4 bases not matched to a gene. The CDR3 loop reads CASSHGGGSEAFF. In nucleotides, the CDR3 is TGTGCCAGCAGCCATGGAGGGGGCTCTGAAGCTTTCTTT.